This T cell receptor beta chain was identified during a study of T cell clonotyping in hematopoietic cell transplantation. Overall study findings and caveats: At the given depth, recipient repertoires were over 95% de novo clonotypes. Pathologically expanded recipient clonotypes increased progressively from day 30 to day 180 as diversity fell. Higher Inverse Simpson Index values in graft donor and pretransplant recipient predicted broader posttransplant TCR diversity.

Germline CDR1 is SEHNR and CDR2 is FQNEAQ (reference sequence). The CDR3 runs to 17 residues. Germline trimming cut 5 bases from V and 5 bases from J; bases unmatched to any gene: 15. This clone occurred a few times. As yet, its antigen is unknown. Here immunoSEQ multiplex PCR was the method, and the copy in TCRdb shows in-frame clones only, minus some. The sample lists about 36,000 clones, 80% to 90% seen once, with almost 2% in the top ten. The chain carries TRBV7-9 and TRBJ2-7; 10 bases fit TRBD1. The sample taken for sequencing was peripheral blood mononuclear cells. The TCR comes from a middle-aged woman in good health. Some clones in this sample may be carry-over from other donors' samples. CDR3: CASSTTNTGTGVHEQYF. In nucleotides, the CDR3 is TGTGCCAGCAGCACTACAAACACCGGGACAGGGGTCCACGAGCAGTACTTC. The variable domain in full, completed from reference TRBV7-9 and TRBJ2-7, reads DTGVSQNPRHKITKRGQNVTFRCDPISEHNRLYWYRQTLGQGPEFLTYFQNEAQLEKSRLLSDRFSAERPKGSFSTLEIQRTEQGDSAMYLCASSTTNTGTGVHEQYFGPGTRLTVT.